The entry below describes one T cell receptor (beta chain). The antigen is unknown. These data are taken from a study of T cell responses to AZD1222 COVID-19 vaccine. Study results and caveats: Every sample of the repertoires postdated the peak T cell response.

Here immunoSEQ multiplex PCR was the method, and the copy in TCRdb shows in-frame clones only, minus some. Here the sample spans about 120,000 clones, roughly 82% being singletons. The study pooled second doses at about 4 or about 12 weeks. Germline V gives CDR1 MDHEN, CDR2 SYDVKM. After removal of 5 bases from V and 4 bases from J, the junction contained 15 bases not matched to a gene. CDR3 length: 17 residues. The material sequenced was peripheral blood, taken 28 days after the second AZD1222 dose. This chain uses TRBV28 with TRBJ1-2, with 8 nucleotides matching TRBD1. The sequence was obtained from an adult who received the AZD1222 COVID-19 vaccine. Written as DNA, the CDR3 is TGTGCCAGCAGTGTCCCTTGGGGGACAGGCTCGTCCTATGGCTACACCTTC. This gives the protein CASSVPWGTGSSYGYTF.